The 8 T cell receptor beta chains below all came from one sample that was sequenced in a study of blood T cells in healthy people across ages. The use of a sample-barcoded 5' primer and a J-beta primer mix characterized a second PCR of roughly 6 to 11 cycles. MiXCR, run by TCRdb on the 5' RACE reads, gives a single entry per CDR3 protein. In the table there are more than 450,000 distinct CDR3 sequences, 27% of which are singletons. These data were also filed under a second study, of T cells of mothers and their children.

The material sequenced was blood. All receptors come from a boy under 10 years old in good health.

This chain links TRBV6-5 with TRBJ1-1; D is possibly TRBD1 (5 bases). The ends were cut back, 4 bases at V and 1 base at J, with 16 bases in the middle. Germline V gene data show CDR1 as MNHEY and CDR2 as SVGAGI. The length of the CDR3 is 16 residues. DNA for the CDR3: TGTGCCAGCAGTTCTCCGTTTCGGCAGGGGAACACTGAAGCTTTCTTT. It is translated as CASSSPFRQGNTEAFF.

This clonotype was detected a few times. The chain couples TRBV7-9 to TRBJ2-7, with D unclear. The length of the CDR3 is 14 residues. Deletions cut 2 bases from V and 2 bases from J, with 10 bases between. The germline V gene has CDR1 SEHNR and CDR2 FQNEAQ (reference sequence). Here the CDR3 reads CASSLSTAAYEQYF. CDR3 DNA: TGTGCCAGCAGCTTATCCACAGCCGCCTACGAGCAGTACTTC.

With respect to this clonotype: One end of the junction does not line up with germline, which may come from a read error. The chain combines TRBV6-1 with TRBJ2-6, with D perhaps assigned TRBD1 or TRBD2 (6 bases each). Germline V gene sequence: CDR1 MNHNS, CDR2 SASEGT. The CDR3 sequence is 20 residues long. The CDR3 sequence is CASIKRRDNNISSGANALTF. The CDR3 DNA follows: TGTGCCAGTATAAAACGGCGGGACAATAATATCAGCTCTGGGGCCAACGCCCTGACTTTC.

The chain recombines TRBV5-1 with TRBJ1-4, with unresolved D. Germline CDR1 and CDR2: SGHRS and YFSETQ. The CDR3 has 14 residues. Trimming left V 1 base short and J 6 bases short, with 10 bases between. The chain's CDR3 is CASSLSAADEKLFF. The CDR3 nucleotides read TGCGCCAGCAGCTTGTCGGCTGCAGATGAAAAACTGTTTTTT.

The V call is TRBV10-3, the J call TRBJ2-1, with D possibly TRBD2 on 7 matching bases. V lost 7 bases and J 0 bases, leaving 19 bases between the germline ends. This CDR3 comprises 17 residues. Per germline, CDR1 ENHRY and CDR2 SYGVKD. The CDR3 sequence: CAITYSGGLSSYNEQFF. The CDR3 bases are TGTGCCATCACCTACTCGGGGGGCCTGAGCTCCTACAATGAGCAGTTCTTC.

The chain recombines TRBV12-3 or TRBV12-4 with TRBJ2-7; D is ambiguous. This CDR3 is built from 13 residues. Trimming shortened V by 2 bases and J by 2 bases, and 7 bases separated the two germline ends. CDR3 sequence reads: CASSLRSPYEQYF. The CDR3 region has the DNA TGTGCCAGCAGTTTAAGATCTCCCTACGAGCAGTACTTC.

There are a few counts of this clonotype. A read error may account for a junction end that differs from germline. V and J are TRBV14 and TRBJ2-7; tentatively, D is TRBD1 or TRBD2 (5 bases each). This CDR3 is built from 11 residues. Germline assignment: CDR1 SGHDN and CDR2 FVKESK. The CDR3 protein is CASSRGNERFF. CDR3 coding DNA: TGTGCCAGCAGCCGGGGGAATGAGCGGTTCTTC.

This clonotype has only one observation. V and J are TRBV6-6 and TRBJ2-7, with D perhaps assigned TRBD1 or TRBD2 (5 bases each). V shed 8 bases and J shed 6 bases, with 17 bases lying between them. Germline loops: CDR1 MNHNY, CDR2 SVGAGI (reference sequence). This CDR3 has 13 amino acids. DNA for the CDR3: TGTGCCAGCCAGAAGCCCGGGACGGGCGAGCAGTACTTC. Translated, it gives CASQKPGTGEQYF.